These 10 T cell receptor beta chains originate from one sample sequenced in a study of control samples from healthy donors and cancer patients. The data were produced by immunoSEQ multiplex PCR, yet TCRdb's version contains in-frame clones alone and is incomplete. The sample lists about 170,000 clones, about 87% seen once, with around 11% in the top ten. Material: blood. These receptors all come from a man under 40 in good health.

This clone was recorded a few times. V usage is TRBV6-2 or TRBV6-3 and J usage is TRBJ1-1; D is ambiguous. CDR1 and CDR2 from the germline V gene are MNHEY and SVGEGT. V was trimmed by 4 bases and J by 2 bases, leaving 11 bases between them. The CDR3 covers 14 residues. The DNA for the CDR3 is TGTGCCAGCAGTTTCCTCTCAACAAACACTGAAGCTTTCTTT. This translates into CASSFLSTNTEAFF.

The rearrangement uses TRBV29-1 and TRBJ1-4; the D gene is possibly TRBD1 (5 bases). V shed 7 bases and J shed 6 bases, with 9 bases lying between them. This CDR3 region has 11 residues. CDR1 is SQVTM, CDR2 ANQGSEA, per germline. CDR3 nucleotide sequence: TGCAGCGCCGGGACGGATGAAAAACTGTTTTTT. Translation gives CSAGTDEKLFF.

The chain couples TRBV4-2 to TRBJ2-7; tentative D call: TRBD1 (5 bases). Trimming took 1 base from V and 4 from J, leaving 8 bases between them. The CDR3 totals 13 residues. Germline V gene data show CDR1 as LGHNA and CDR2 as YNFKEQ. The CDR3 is CASSQGTGYEQYF. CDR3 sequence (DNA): TGTGCCAGCAGCCAAGGCACAGGTTACGAGCAGTACTTC.

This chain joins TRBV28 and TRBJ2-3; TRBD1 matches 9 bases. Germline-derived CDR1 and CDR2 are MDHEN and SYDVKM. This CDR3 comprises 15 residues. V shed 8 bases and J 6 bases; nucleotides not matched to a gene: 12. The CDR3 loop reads CASPTGTGSWDTQYF. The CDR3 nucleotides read TGTGCCAGCCCGACCGGGACAGGGAGTTGGGATACGCAGTATTTT.

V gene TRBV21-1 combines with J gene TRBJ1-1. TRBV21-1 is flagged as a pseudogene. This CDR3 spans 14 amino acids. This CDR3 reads CASSREGKGTEAFF. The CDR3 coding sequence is TGTGCCAGCAGCAGGGAGGGGAAGGGCACTGAAGCTTTCTTT.

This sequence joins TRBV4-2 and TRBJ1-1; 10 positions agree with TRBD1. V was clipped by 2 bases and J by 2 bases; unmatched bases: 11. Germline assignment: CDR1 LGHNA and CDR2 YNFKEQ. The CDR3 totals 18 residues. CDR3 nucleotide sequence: TGTGCCAGCAGCCAATTGACCGGGACAGGGGAGGAAAACACTGAAGCTTTCTTT. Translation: CASSQLTGTGEENTEAFF.

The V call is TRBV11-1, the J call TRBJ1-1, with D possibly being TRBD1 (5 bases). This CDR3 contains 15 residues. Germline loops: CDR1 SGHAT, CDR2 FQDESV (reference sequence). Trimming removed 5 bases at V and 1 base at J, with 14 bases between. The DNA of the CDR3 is TGTGCCAGCAGCCTCCACCCGGGGGGGAACACTGAAGCTTTCTTT. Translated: CASSLHPGGNTEAFF.

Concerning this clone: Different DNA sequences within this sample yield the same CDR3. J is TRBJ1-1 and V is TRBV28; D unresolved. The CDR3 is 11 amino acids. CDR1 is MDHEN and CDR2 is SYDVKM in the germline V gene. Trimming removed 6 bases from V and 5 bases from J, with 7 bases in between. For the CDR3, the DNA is TGTGCCAGCAGCCTCGGGACTGAAGCTTTCTTT. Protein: CASSLGTEAFF.

The CDR3 protein is CASSDRDGVNYEQYF. Here the CDR3 DNA reads TGTGCCAGCAGTGACAGAGACGGGGTAAACTACGAGCAGTACTTC. The chain employs TRBV2 and TRBJ2-7, with a weak D call TRBD2 (5 bases). The CDR3 is made up of 15 amino acids. The V and J ends lost 3 bases and 3 bases respectively, with 15 bases between them. Germline CDR1 is SNHLY and CDR2 is FYNNEI.

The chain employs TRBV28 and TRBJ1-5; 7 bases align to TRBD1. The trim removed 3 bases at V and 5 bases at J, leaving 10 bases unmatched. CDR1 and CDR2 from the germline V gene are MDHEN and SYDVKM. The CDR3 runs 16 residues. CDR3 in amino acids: CASSFPPGTDYQPQHF. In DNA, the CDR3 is TGTGCCAGCAGTTTTCCCCCCGGGACAGACTATCAGCCCCAGCATTTT. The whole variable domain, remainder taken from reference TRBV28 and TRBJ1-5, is DVKVTQSSRYLVKRTGEKVFLECVQDMDHENMFWYRQDPGLGLRLIYFSYDVKMKEKGDIPEGYSVSREKKERFSLILESASTNQTSMYLCASSFPPGTDYQPQHFGDGTRLSIL.